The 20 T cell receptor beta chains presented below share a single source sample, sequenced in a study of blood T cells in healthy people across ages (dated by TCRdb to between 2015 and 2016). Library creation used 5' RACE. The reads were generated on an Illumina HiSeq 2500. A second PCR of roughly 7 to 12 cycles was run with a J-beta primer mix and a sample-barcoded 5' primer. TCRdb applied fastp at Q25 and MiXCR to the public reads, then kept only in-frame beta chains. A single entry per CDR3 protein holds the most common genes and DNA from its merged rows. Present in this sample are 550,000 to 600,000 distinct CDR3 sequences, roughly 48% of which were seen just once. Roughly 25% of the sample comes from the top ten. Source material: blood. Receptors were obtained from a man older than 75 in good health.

Written as DNA, the CDR3 is TGCGCCAGCAGCCAAATTAAAAACACTGAAGCTTTCTTT. Translated, it gives CASSQIKNTEAFF. The V and J genes are TRBV4-3 and TRBJ1-1; D gene ambiguous. Germline-derived CDR1 and CDR2 are LGHNA and YSLEER. CDR3 length: 13 residues. V was pared by 2 bases and J by 2 bases, with 6 bases between.

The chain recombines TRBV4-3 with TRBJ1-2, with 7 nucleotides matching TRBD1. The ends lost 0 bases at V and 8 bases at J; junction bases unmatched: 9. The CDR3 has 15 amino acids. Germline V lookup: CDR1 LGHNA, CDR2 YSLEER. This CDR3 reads CASSQETGFLEGYTF. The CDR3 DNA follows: TGCGCCAGCAGCCAAGAGACAGGGTTCCTAGAGGGCTACACCTTC.

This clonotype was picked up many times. The chain's CDR3 is CSARDLRTGISYEQYF. The CDR3 DNA reads as TGCAGTGCTAGAGATCTTCGGACAGGTATTTCCTACGAGCAGTACTTC. The V call is TRBV20-1, the J call TRBJ2-7; 7 bases match TRBD1. Per the germline V gene, CDR1 is DFQATT and CDR2 is SNEGSKA (reference sequence). The junction had 9 bases not matched to a gene; V was cut back by 0 bases and J by 1 base. The CDR3 extends over 16 amino acids.

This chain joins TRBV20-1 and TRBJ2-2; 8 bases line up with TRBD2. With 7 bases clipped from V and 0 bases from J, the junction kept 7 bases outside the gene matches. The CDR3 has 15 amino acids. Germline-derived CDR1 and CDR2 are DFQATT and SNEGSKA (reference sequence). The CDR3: CSVRAGGSNTGELFF. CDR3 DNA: TGCAGTGTCCGGGCGGGAGGATCGAACACCGGGGAGCTGTTTTTT.

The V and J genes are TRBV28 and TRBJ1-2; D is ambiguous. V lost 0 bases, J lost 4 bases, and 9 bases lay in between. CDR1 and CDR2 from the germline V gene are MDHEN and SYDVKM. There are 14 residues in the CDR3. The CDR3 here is CASSLWERGYGYTF. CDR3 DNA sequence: TGTGCCAGCAGTTTATGGGAGAGAGGCTATGGCTACACCTTC.

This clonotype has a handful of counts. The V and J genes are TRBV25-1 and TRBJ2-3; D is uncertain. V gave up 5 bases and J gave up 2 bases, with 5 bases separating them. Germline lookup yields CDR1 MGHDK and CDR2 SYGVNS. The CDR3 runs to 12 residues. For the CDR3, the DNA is TGTGCCAGCAGTACGACCACAGATACGCAGTATTTT. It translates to CASSTTTDTQYF.

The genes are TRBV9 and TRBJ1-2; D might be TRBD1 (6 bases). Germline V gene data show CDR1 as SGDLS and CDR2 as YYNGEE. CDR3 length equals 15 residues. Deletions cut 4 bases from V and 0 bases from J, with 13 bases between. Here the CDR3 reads CASSIRDTTNYGYTF. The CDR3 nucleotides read TGTGCCAGCAGCATCCGGGACACCACTAACTATGGCTACACCTTC.

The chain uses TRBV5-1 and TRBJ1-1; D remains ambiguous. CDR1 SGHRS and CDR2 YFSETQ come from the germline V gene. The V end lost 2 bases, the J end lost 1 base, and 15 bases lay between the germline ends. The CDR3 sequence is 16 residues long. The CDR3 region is CASSFNAAGTNTEAFF. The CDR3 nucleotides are TGCGCCAGCAGCTTTAACGCCGCAGGAACGAACACTGAAGCTTTCTTT.

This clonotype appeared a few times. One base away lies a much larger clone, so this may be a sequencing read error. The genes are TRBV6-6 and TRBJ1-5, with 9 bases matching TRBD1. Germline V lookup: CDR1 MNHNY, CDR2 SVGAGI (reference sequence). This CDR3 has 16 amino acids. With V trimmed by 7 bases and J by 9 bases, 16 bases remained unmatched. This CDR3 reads CASTGYTGGADRPQHF. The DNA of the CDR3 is TGTGCCAGCACGGGCTACACAGGGGGCGCGGATCGGCCCCAGCATTTT.

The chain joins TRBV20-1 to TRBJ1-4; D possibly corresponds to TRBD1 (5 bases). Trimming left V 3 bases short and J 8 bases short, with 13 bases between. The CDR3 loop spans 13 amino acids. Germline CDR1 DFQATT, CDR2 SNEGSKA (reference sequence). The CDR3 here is CSASGGSGEKLFF. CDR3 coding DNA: TGCAGTGCTAGCGGGGGATCCGGGGAAAAACTGTTTTTT.

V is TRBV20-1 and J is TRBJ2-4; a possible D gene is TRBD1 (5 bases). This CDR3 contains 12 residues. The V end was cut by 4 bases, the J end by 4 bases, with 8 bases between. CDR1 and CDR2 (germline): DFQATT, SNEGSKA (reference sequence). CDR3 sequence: CSAIPGKNIQYF. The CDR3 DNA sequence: TGCAGTGCTATACCAGGGAAAAACATTCAGTACTTC.

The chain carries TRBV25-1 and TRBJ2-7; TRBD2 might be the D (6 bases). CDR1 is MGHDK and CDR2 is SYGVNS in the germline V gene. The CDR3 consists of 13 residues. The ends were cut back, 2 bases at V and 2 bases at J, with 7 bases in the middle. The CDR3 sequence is CASSERRAYEQYF. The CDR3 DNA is TGTGCCAGCAGTGAAAGGAGGGCCTACGAGCAGTACTTC.

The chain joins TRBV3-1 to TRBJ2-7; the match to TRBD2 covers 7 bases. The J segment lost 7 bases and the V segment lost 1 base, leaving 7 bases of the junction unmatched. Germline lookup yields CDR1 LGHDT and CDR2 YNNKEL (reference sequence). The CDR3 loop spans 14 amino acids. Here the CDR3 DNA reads TGTGCCAGCAGCCAAGGGGCTAGCGGCAATGAGCAGTACTTC. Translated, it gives CASSQGASGNEQYF.

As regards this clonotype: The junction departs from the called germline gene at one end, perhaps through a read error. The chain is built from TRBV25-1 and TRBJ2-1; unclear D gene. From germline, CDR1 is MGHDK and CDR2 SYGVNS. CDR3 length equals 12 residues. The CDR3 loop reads CASSADLNVQFF. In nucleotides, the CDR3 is TGTGCCAGCAGCGCGGACCTCAATGTGCAGTTCTTC.

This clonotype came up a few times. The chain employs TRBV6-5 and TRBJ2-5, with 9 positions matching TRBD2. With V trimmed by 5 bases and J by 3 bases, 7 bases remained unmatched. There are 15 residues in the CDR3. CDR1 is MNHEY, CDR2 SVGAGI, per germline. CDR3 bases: TGTGCCAGCAGTCAAGCGGGGGGACAGAAAGAGACCCAGTACTTC. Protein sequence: CASSQAGGQKETQYF.

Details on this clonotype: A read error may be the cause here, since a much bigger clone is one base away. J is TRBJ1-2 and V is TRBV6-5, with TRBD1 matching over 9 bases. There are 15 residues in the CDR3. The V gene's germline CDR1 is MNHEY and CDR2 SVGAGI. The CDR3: CASSSTGGSNYGYNF. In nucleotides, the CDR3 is TGTGCCAGCAGCTCAACAGGGGGCTCTAACTATGGCTACAACTTC.

CDR3 amino acids: CAWRLSNDQPQHF. For the CDR3, the DNA is TGTGCCTGGCGACTTTCGAATGACCAGCCCCAGCATTTT. The genes are TRBV30 and TRBJ1-5; no reliable D call. CDR3 length: 13 residues. V lost 5 bases and J 7 bases, leaving 15 bases between the germline ends. Germline V gene data show CDR1 as GTSNPN and CDR2 as SVGIG (reference sequence).

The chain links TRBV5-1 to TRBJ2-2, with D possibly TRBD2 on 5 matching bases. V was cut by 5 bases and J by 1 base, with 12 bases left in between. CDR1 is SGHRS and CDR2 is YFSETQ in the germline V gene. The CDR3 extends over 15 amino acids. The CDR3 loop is CASRTVGLNTGELFF. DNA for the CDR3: TGCGCCAGCAGGACGGTCGGACTGAACACCGGGGAGCTGTTTTTT.

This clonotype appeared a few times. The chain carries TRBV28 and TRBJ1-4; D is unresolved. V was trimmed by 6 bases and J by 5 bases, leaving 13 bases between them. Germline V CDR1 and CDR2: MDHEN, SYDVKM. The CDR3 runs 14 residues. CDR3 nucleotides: TGTGCCAGCAGGTCCTCCACGGGGAATGAAAAACTGTTTTTT. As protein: CASRSSTGNEKLFF.

The CDR3 nucleotides read TGTGCCAGCAGCTTTAGATTCGATCAGCCCCAGCATTTT. It is translated as CASSFRFDQPQHF. The chain uses TRBV7-2 and TRBJ1-5, with D unresolved. This CDR3 comprises 13 residues. The V end lost 3 bases, the J end lost 5 bases, and 8 bases lay between the germline ends. CDR1 and CDR2 from the germline V gene are SGHTA and FQGNSA.